What follows describes a single T cell receptor beta chain. The entry originates in a study of blood T cell repertoires in COVID-19. Looking at the study overall: COVID-19 samples from acute and convalescent phases originated in the United States, Italy and Spain. The cDNA or gDNA used as material had been derived from T cells, B-cell-depleted T cells, or PBMCs.

The length of the CDR3 is 13 residues. V lost 9 bases and J 4 bases, leaving 12 bases between the germline ends. From germline, CDR1 is SEHNR and CDR2 FQNEAQ (reference sequence). Authors' data handling: By means of reference gene primer amplification, nucleated cell counts were estimated. Some clones are missing from TCRdb's copy, which holds only in-frame ones; the method was immunoSEQ multiplex PCR. V and J calls and clone size are copied from that table; D and trimming were computed from the DNA. This table has approximately 330,000 clones, around 90% appearing once. This TCR derives from a woman between 40 and 50 years old with COVID-19, enrolled during active disease. The chain joins TRBV7-9 to TRBJ1-4, with D perhaps matching TRBD1 (5 bases). The sample was peripheral blood. Written as DNA, the CDR3 is TGTGCCAGTTCAGGGAGGGTTAATGAAAAACTGTTTTTT. Encoded protein: CASSGRVNEKLFF.